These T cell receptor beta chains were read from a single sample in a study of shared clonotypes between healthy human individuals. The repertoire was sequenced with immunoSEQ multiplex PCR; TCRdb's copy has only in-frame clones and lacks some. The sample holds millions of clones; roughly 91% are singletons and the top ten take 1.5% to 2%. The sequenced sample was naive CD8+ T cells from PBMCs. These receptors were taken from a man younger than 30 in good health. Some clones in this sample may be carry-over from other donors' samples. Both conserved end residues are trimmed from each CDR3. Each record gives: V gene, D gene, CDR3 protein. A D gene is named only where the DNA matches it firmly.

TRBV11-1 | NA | ASSSSRDGGYYEQY
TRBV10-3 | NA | ATQDSYGYT
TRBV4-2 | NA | ASSQEGEGTDNEQF
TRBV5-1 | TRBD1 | ASSLGQASNLNYGYT
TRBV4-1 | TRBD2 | ASSPGLAGYYEQY
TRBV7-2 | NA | ASSLGSRNTGELF
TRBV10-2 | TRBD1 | ASSVSTGVNQQF
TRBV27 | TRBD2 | ASSLPQTSGRPNEQF
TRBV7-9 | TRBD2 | ASRGGQGGEQF
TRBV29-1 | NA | SVATPNRGAEAF
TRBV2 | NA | ASSGAEGRDTGELF
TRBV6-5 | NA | ASRSRDDEQY
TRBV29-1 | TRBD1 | SVNRGLDYGYT
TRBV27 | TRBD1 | ASSPSGTGNGYT
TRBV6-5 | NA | ASSYLARTEAF
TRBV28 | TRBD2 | ASSVGTTNTGELF
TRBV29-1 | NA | SVDGQPALTSKETQY
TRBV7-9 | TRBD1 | ASSLRTGDQETQY
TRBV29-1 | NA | SVDAAGQESYEQY
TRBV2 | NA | ASSASAGRFREETQY
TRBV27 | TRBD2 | ASSLPGLAGPYEQY
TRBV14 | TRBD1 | ATSWTGVNSPLH
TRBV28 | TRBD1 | ASSLAGGWQAF
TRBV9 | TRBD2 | ASSVGASGNHEQF
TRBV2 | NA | ASSEIAGAGNTIY
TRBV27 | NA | ASSLRDSDQPQH
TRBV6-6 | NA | ASSYPGLAGTEAF
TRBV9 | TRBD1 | ASSPGGTGQPQH
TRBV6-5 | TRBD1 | ASSYGQGSEAF
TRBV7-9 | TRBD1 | ASSPRVTGGGAEQY
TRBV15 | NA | ATSRGRTANTGELF
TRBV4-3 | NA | ASSPGPAASNEQF
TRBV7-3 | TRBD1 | ASSLTGQPNTEAF
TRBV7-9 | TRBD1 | ASSLEQGVGNTIY
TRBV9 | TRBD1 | ASSSTGTGNEKLF
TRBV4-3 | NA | ASSQDRAAGANTEAF
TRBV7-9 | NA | ASSLATRGDEQY
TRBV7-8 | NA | ASSPTRNQPQH